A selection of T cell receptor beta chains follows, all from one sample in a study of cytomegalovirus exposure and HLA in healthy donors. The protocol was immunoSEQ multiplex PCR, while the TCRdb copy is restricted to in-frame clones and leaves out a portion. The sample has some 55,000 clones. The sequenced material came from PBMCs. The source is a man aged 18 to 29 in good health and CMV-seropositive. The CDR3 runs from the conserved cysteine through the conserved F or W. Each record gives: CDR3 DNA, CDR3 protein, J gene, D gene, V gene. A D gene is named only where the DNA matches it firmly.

CDR3 DNA: TGTGCCACCAGGGACCATAGCGGGATTGGCTCCTACGAGCAGTACTTC
CDR3 protein: CATRDHSGIGSYEQYF
J gene: TRBJ2-7
D gene: TRBD2
V gene: TRBV15

CDR3 DNA: TGCGCCAGCAGCCAAGTACTAGACAGGGTGAGCACTGAAGCTTTCTTT
CDR3 protein: CASSQVLDRVSTEAFF
J gene: TRBJ1-1
D gene: TRBD1
V gene: TRBV4-1

CDR3 DNA: TGCGCCAGCAGCTTAGCGGGAAATACTGGGGGCACAGATACGCAGTATTTT
CDR3 protein: CASSLAGNTGGTDTQYF
J gene: TRBJ2-3
D gene: TRBD2
V gene: TRBV5-1

CDR3 DNA: TGTGCCAGCAGCGTAGCCCACGACTTGAACACTGAAGCTTTCTTT
CDR3 protein: CASSVAHDLNTEAFF
J gene: TRBJ1-1
D gene: NA
V gene: TRBV9

CDR3 DNA: TGTGCCAGTAGTCCCCGGACAGAGCCCTACGAGCAGTACTTC
CDR3 protein: CASSPRTEPYEQYF
J gene: TRBJ2-7
D gene: NA
V gene: TRBV19

CDR3 DNA: TGTGCCAGTAGATATATCGCCGGGGAGCTGTTTTTT
CDR3 protein: CASRYIAGELFF
J gene: TRBJ2-2
D gene: NA
V gene: TRBV19

CDR3 DNA: TGTGCCAGCAGACGGGACAGGGCTCGCAACACCATATATTTT
CDR3 protein: CASRRDRARNTIYF
J gene: TRBJ1-3
D gene: TRBD1
V gene: TRBV6-5

CDR3 DNA: TGTGCCAGCAGCTTGACTAGCGGGAACCCAGATACGCAGTATTTT
CDR3 protein: CASSLTSGNPDTQYF
J gene: TRBJ2-3
D gene: TRBD2
V gene: TRBV9

CDR3 DNA: TGTGCCATCAGTGATACCCTAGCGGGAGGGCCAGGTGAGCAGTTCTTC
CDR3 protein: CAISDTLAGGPGEQFF
J gene: TRBJ2-1
D gene: TRBD2
V gene: TRBV10-3

CDR3 DNA: TGTGCCAGCAGCCCCCTTCGGGGAGGAGATACGCAGTATTTT
CDR3 protein: CASSPLRGGDTQYF
J gene: TRBJ2-3
D gene: NA
V gene: TRBV9

CDR3 DNA: TGCAGCGTTTCTTTCGGGGGCAATCAGCCCCAGCATTTT
CDR3 protein: CSVSFGGNQPQHF
J gene: TRBJ1-5
D gene: NA
V gene: TRBV29-1

CDR3 DNA: TGTGCCACCAGCAGGGCCGCGGGACTAGCGGGAGTTAATGAGCAGTTCTTC
CDR3 protein: CATSRAAGLAGVNEQFF
J gene: TRBJ2-1
D gene: TRBD2
V gene: TRBV15

CDR3 DNA: TGTGCCAGCAGTGAAAAGGTCCGACTAGCGGGGGCTGATACGCAGTATTTT
CDR3 protein: CASSEKVRLAGADTQYF
J gene: TRBJ2-3
D gene: TRBD2
V gene: TRBV2

CDR3 DNA: TGTGCCAGCAAGCCGGGACAGTCTAATGAAAAACTGTTTTTT
CDR3 protein: CASKPGQSNEKLFF
J gene: TRBJ1-4
D gene: TRBD1
V gene: TRBV7-6

CDR3 DNA: TGTGCCAGCAGCCCCGGGGGATTTGGCGTCGAGCAGTACTTC
CDR3 protein: CASSPGGFGVEQYF
J gene: TRBJ2-7
D gene: NA
V gene: TRBV5-8

CDR3 DNA: TGTGCCAGCAGCTTTAGCTACAGGGTAGGGAGCAATCAGCCCCAGCATTTT
CDR3 protein: CASSFSYRVGSNQPQHF
J gene: TRBJ1-5
D gene: NA
V gene: TRBV21-1

CDR3 DNA: TGTGCCAGCAGTTTACGGGGGGGGTACACTGAAGCTTTCTTT
CDR3 protein: CASSLRGGYTEAFF
J gene: TRBJ1-1
D gene: NA
V gene: TRBV27

CDR3 DNA: TGTGCCAGCAGCTTAACGGGCAGTGAGCAAGAGACCCAGTACTTC
CDR3 protein: CASSLTGSEQETQYF
J gene: TRBJ2-5
D gene: NA
V gene: TRBV7-3

CDR3 DNA: TGTGCCAGCAGCCGCGGGGGACCGAATGAAAAACTGTTTTTT
CDR3 protein: CASSRGGPNEKLFF
J gene: TRBJ1-4
D gene: NA
V gene: TRBV7-6

CDR3 DNA: TGCGCCAGCAGCTTGGGACAGAATAGCAATCAGCCCCAGCATTTT
CDR3 protein: CASSLGQNSNQPQHF
J gene: TRBJ1-5
D gene: NA
V gene: TRBV5-1

CDR3 DNA: TGTGCCAGCTCACCAAGCTACGGCGGGGCCTCAAATGAGCAGTTCTTC
CDR3 protein: CASSPSYGGASNEQFF
J gene: TRBJ2-1
D gene: NA
V gene: TRBV18